The sequence of this TCR beta chain was determined in a study of blood T cell repertoires in COVID-19. Clones were sequenced by immunoSEQ multiplex PCR, and TCRdb holds only the in-frame ones, with some missing. The data contain 300,000 or so clones, under 90% of them singletons. CDR1 and CDR2 from the germline V gene are MNHNS and SASEGT. This CDR3 is built from 16 residues. V lost 2 bases to trimming and J lost 2 bases, with 16 bases between them. Participant-given clinical history determined each cohort assignment. The receptor was isolated from a woman between 50 and 59 years old who had been exposed to COVID-19. Sequenced sample: PBMCs or T cells enriched from blood (not recorded which). The chain links TRBV6-1 to TRBJ2-7; weak D call: TRBD2 (7 bases). The CDR3 sequence: CASSELGGGRTYEQYF. The CDR3 DNA follows: TGTGCCAGCAGTGAATTAGGGGGGGGGCGCACCTACGAGCAGTACTTC.